This T cell receptor (beta chain) was captured in a study of blood T cells in healthy people across ages. The V gene end was trimmed by 5 bases and the J gene end by 4 bases; junction bases not matched to a gene: 6. This CDR3 has 15 residues. Germline CDR1 is SGHTA and CDR2 is FQGNSA. Through a sample-barcoded 5' primer and a J-beta primer mix, a second PCR was run for roughly 7 to 12 cycles. Using its own MiXCR run on the 5' RACE reads, TCRdb lists one record per CDR3 protein. The sample shows around 1,800,000 distinct CDR3 sequences, 30% to 40% of them seen only once. This clonotype came up a few times.

This receptor was identified in a human donor in good health. The sequenced sample consisted of blood. V usage is TRBV7-2 and J usage is TRBJ2-1, with 9 bases identical to TRBD2. The CDR3 DNA reads TGTGCCAGCAGCAAGATAGCGGGGGATTACAATGAGCAGTTCTTC. It is translated as CASSKIAGDYNEQFF.